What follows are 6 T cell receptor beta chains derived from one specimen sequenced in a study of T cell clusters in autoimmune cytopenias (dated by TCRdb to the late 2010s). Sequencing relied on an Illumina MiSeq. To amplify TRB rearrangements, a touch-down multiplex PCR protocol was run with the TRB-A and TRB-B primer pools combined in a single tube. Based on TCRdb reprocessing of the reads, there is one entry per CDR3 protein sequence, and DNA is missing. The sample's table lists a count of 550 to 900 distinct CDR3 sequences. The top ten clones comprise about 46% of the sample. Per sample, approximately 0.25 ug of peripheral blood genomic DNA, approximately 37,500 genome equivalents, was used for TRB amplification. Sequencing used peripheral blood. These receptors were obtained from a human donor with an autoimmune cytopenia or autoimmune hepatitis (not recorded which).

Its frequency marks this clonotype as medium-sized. The CDR3 protein is CATSLICPNTEAFF. The gene calls are TRBV5-3 and TRBJ1-1. TRBV5-3 is designated an ORF whose function remains uncertain. The CDR3 runs 14 residues.

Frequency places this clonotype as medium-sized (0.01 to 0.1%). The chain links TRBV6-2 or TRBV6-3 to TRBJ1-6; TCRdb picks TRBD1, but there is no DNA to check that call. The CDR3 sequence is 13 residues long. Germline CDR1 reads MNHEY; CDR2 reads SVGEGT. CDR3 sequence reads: CASRDRGDSPLHF.

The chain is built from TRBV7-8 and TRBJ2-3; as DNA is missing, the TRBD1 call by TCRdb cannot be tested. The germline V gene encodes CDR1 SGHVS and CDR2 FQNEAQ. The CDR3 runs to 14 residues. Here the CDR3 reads CASSLAHRADTQYF.

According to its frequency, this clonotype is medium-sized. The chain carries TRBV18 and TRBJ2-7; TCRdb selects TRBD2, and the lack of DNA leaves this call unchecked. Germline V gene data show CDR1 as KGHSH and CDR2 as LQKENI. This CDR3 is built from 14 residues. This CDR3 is CASSPGSVVDEQYF.

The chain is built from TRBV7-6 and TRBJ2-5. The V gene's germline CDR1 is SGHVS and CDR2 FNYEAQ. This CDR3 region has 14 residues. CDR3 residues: CASSLVAQQETQYF.

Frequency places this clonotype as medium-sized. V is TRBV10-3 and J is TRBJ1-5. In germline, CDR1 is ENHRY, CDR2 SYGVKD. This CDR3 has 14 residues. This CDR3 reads CAISDSTTDQPQHF.